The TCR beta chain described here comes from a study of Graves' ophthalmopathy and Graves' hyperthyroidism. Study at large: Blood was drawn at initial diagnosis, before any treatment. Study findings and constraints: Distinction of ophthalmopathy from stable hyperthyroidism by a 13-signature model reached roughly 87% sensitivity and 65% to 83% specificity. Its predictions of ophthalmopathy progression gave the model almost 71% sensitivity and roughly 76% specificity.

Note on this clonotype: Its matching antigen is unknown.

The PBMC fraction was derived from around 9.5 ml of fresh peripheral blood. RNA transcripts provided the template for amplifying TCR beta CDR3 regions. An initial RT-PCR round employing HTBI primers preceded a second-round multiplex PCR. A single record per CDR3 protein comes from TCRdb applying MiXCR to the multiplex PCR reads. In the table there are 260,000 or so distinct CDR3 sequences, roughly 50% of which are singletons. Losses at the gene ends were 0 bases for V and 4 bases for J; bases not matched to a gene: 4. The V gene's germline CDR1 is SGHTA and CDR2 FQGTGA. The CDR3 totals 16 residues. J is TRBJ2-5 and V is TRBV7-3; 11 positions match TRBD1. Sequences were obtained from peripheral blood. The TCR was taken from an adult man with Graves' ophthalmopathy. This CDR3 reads CASSLTGTGGGETQYF. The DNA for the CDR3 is TGTGCCAGCAGCTTAACCGGGACAGGGGGGGGAGAGACCCAGTACTTC.